The clone carrying this TCR beta chain was counted many times. Antigen: not known. This sample is part of a study of identical twins. Study-level points and caveats: Whereas memory repertoires showed no such difference, abundant cord blood beta clonotypes carried fewer insertions. Twin sharing of out-of-frame TCR alpha was underestimated by models in monozygotic pairs.

Template switching introduced a universal primer site, and the cDNA bore unique molecular identifiers. In TCRdb, the 5' RACE reads were re-called with MiXCR into one record per CDR3 protein. The sample has hundreds of thousands of distinct CDR3 sequences, 7.5% seen once; the top ten hold roughly 2%. Germline CDR1 LGHDT, CDR2 YNNKEL (reference sequence). The ends lost 4 bases at V and 6 bases at J; junction bases unmatched: 8. The length of the CDR3 is 16 residues. The same sample was also used in a study of yellow fever vaccine responses in identical twins.

The rearrangement uses TRBV3-1 and TRBJ2-3, with TRBD2 matching 12 bases. Input material: memory (CD45RO+) T cells sorted from blood. This TCR was recovered from a woman between 18 and 29 years old in good health. The CDR3 coding sequence is TGTGCCAGCAGCCGCCAGACTAGCGGGGGATCGGATACGCAGTATTTT. Protein: CASSRQTSGGSDTQYF.